A single T cell receptor beta chain is shown here with its context. CDR1 and CDR2 from the germline V gene are LNHDA and SQIVND (reference sequence). This CDR3 comprises 15 residues. Deletions cut 6 bases from V and 1 base from J, with 13 bases between. In the authors' workflow: Amplifying reference gene primers gave estimates of nucleated cell counts. The method was immunoSEQ multiplex PCR; TCRdb's version includes in-frame clones alone and lacks a portion of them. V, J and clone size reflect that table, while D and trimming were determined from the DNA. The sample consists of 50,000 or so clones, 77% of them appearing once. This entry comes from a study of blood T cell repertoires in COVID-19. Study at large: Whether acute or convalescent, the COVID-19 samples came from the United States, Italy and Spain. The analysed material was cDNA or gDNA that came from T cells, B-cell-depleted T cells, or PBMCs.

The sequence was collected from a human donor with active or convalescent COVID-19. The donor label of this sample is uncertain. The chain couples TRBV19 to TRBJ1-5, with a tentative D call TRBD1 (6 bases). The source material was peripheral blood. The CDR3, as DNA: TGTGCCAGTAGCCTACAGGGAATAAGCAATCAGCCCCAGCATTTT. As protein: CASSLQGISNQPQHF. Full variable domain (rest looked up from reference TRBV19 and TRBJ1-5): DGGITQSPKYLFRKEGQNVTLSCEQNLNHDAMYWYRQDPGQGLRLIYYSQIVNDFQKGDIAEGYSVSREKKESFPLTVTSAQKNPTAFYLCASSLQGISNQPQHFGDGTRLSIL.